The TCR beta chain described here comes from a study of T cell responses to AZD1222 COVID-19 vaccine (dated by TCRdb to 2020 to 2022). The study in broad terms: A total of 233 trial participants underwent TCR sequencing, of whom 207 had received two doses of AZD1222 and some 25 had received two doses of the MenACWY control vaccine. Enrollment into the trials was organized by age into subgroups of 18-55, 56-69 and 70-plus years, and those subgroups contained roughly 150, 30 and 60 TCR-sequenced participants, respectively.

The CDR3 regions of human TCRbeta chains were analyzed by immunosequencing. Processing in the source paper ran as follows. TCRs in the repertoires were compared against a reference library of SARS-CoV-2-specific TCRs that had been generated with the MIRA antigen-specificity platform. Breadth meant the fraction of unique TCRs that were SARS-CoV-2-associated, whereas depth meant the fraction of total T cells that were SARS-CoV-2-associated. Using the MIRA data, each spike-specific TCR was assigned both to the spike region to which the TCR was reactive and to a CD4 or CD8 class. Log10-transformed breadth and depth values were compared by one-way ANOVA with Sidak's multiple comparisons tests. Held by TCRdb, this immuneACCESS table contains in-frame sequences only and omits some clones. Under half of the omission traces to an unresolved V gene where checked; the cause of the rest is unknown. The DNA was the basis for D and trimming; V, J and clone size are from that table. This sample holds about 200,000 clones; approximately 90% were observed only once. The ten largest make up approximately 3.7% of the sample.

What the study reported, not specific to this receptor: Because no samples from the day 14 peak response were available, repertoires could be characterized only after the peak T cell response. Participants were mostly white British and included more females than males, and it was suggested by the authors that clonal diversity may have been underestimated. After two AZD1222 doses, both the breadth and the depth of spike-specific TCRs were significantly higher than at day 0 and than in MenACWY recipients. Only five or six AZD1222 recipients were SARS-CoV-2 seropositive at baseline, limiting conclusions about previously exposed vaccinees. The whole spike protein was spanned by vaccine-associated CD4 TCRs, and dominant responses were seen in regions 160-218 and 743-854. Nearly half of unique spike-specific TCRs reportedly recognized epitopes outside regions mutated in the B.1.351 and B.1.1.7 variants. The 56-69-year group was small, and its depth increase did not reach significance, likely because of low power.

Notes on this clone: Its antigen is unknown. Base quality data are lacking; no much larger clone is found one base away.

The intended sense of this specimen's time point label: about 28 days (+/-7) after the second vaccine dose. AZD1222 recipients whose second dose came at about 4 weeks and those whose second dose came at about 12 weeks were combined into one group, since spike-specific TCR depth and breadth did not differ between the two schedules. Vaccinee samples came from UK trials COV001 and COV002, including a single-blind randomized controlled phase 2/3 trial of AZD1222 (ChAdOx1 nCoV-19) in healthy adults. Trial participant PBMC samples were collected at day 0 and day 28 after the second dose for TCRbeta chain sequencing. CDR1 and CDR2, per the germline V gene (reference sequence), are MNHEY and SMNVEV. Spanning cysteine to phenylalanine, the CDR3 consists of 14 amino acids. The CDR3 DNA has 42 bases and is translated from base 1. Deletion took 3 bases off V and 0 bases off J, with a span of 8 bases between the germline ends.

The receptor was derived from an adult who received the AZD1222 COVID-19 vaccine. The material sequenced was peripheral blood, taken 28 days after the second AZD1222 dose. The chain uses TRBV27 and TRBJ1-1; the D gene is unclear. The DNA sequence is given as TGTGCCAGCAGTTTGCTGGCTATGAACACTGAAGCTTTCTTT. Translation gives CASSLLAMNTEAFF.